This T cell receptor (beta chain) was profiled in a study of regulatory T cells in long-lasting Graves disease. Time point specified: persistent/refractory GD, antithyroid drugs over 5 years with positive TRAb. There was RNA extracted from PBMCs, and the TCR library was made from it. The TCR beta library used iRepertoire HTBI primers with Arm-PCR amplification of CDR3. TCRdb processed the multiplex PCR reads anew with MiXCR; each CDR3 protein has one entry. This table has roughly 700,000 distinct CDR3 sequences, around 32% appearing once. CDR1 and CDR2 (germline): SGHAT, FQNNGV. The ends were cut back, 1 base at V and 0 bases at J, with 9 bases in the middle. There are 15 residues in the CDR3.

This rearrangement joins TRBV11-2 to TRBJ1-1; D unclear. The input for sequencing was peripheral blood mononuclear cells (PBMCs), taken when the disease was refractory, from a patient treated with antithyroid drugs. This clonotype originated in a female donor with Graves disease. CDR3 loop: CASSLGWQVNTEAFF. The DNA of the CDR3 is TGTGCCAGCAGCTTAGGGTGGCAGGTGAACACTGAAGCTTTCTTT.